These 10 T cell receptor beta chains were all obtained from the same sample, sequenced in a study of blood T cell repertoires in COVID-19. Libraries were prepared by immunoSEQ multiplex PCR; TCRdb keeps only in-frame clonotypes and omits some of them. The table shows about 210,000 clones, with roughly four fifths occurring only once. The sample was peripheral blood. These receptors all stem from a woman between 35 and 50 years old with acute or convalescent COVID-19.

V is TRBV14 and J is TRBJ2-5, with TRBD2 matching 10 bases. Germline-derived CDR1 and CDR2 are SGHDN and FVKESK. Unmatched junction bases numbered 6, after V lost 4 bases and J lost 4 bases. The CDR3 length is 15 residues. This chain's CDR3 is CASSPGLAIGETQYF. CDR3 sequence (DNA): TGTGCCAGCAGCCCGGGACTAGCGATTGGAGAGACCCAGTACTTC.

Only a few counts were recorded for this clone. The J gene is TRBJ1-4, the V gene TRBV19, with 8 bases identical to TRBD1. The length of the CDR3 is 14 residues. V shed 5 bases and J 8 bases; nucleotides not matched to a gene: 7. Germline lookup yields CDR1 LNHDA and CDR2 SQIVND (reference sequence). The CDR3 is CASSYDRGLEKLFF. The CDR3 bases are TGTGCCAGTAGTTACGACAGGGGACTAGAAAAACTGTTTTTT.

This chain links TRBV3-1 (or the pseudogene TRBV3-2) with TRBJ1-3; 11 bases match TRBD1. V lost 6 bases and J lost 3; bases outside the gene matches: 10. The CDR3 covers 17 residues. Per the germline V gene, CDR1 is LGHDT and CDR2 is YNNKEL (reference sequence). CDR3 nucleotides: TGTGCCAGCAGTCCGAGGACAGGGGGCTTATATGGAAACACCATATATTTT. Amino acid sequence: CASSPRTGGLYGNTIYF.

V gene TRBV2 combines with J gene TRBJ1-5; TRBD1 agrees at 10 bases. Germline V CDR1 and CDR2: SNHLY, FYNNEI. The CDR3 consists of 15 residues. V trimming: 5 bases; J trimming: 5 bases; junction bases outside the gene matches: 6. CDR3 amino acids: CASSIPGQGHQPQHF. CDR3 in DNA: TGTGCCAGCAGTATCCCGGGACAGGGGCATCAGCCCCAGCATTTT.

The chain links TRBV18 to TRBJ2-1; 7 positions match TRBD2. V gave up 6 bases and J gave up 2 bases; unmatched junction bases: 7. Germline V CDR1 and CDR2: KGHSH, LQKENI. CDR3 size: 15 residues. CDR3 protein: CASSPAGSPYNEQFF. The DNA of the CDR3 is TGTGCCAGCTCCCCAGCGGGATCCCCCTACAATGAGCAGTTCTTC.

This chain uses TRBV11-2 with TRBJ2-7, with TRBD2 identical over 8 bases. This CDR3 region has 15 residues. Per the germline V gene, CDR1 is SGHAT and CDR2 is FQNNGV. After removal of 0 bases from V and 6 bases from J, the junction contained 7 bases not matched to a gene. CDR3 loop: CASSLDAGGGREQYF. CDR3 DNA sequence: TGTGCCAGCAGCTTAGACGCAGGCGGGGGGCGCGAGCAGTACTTC.

CDR3 sequence (DNA): TGTGCCAGCAGCCTTACCGACAGCTATGGCTACACCTTC. Protein: CASSLTDSYGYTF. The rearrangement uses TRBV27 and TRBJ1-2, with D perhaps matching TRBD1 (5 bases). Trimming took off 6 bases at V and 4 bases at J, with 12 bases between the two ends. The CDR3 runs to 13 residues. Germline CDR1 is MNHEY and CDR2 is SMNVEV (reference sequence).

This sequence joins TRBV19 and TRBJ2-1, with a weak D call TRBD1 (5 bases). V lost 3 bases to trimming and J lost 7 bases, with 16 bases between them. The CDR3 consists of 15 residues. CDR1 is LNHDA and CDR2 is SQIVND in the germline V gene (reference sequence). CDR3 DNA: TGTGCCAGTAGTATGGGCTGGGGCAACCCAAATGAGCAGTTCTTC. It is translated as CASSMGWGNPNEQFF.

The chain couples TRBV4-1 to TRBJ2-2; D not certain. CDR3 length: 16 residues. V was pared by 0 bases and J by 4 bases, with 12 bases between. CDR1 and CDR2 from the germline V gene are MGHRA and YSYEKL. This CDR3 reads CASSQDPGSSTGELFF. DNA for the CDR3: TGCGCCAGCAGCCAAGATCCAGGCAGCAGCACCGGGGAGCTGTTTTTT.

V usage is TRBV27 and J usage is TRBJ2-7; 9 bases are shared with TRBD1. In germline, CDR1 is MNHEY, CDR2 SMNVEV (reference sequence). The CDR3 extends over 14 amino acids. After removal of 3 bases from V and 4 bases from J, the junction contained 4 bases not matched to a gene. The CDR3 loop reads CASSLDRGGYEQYF. DNA for the CDR3: TGTGCCAGCAGTTTGGACAGGGGAGGTTACGAGCAGTACTTC.